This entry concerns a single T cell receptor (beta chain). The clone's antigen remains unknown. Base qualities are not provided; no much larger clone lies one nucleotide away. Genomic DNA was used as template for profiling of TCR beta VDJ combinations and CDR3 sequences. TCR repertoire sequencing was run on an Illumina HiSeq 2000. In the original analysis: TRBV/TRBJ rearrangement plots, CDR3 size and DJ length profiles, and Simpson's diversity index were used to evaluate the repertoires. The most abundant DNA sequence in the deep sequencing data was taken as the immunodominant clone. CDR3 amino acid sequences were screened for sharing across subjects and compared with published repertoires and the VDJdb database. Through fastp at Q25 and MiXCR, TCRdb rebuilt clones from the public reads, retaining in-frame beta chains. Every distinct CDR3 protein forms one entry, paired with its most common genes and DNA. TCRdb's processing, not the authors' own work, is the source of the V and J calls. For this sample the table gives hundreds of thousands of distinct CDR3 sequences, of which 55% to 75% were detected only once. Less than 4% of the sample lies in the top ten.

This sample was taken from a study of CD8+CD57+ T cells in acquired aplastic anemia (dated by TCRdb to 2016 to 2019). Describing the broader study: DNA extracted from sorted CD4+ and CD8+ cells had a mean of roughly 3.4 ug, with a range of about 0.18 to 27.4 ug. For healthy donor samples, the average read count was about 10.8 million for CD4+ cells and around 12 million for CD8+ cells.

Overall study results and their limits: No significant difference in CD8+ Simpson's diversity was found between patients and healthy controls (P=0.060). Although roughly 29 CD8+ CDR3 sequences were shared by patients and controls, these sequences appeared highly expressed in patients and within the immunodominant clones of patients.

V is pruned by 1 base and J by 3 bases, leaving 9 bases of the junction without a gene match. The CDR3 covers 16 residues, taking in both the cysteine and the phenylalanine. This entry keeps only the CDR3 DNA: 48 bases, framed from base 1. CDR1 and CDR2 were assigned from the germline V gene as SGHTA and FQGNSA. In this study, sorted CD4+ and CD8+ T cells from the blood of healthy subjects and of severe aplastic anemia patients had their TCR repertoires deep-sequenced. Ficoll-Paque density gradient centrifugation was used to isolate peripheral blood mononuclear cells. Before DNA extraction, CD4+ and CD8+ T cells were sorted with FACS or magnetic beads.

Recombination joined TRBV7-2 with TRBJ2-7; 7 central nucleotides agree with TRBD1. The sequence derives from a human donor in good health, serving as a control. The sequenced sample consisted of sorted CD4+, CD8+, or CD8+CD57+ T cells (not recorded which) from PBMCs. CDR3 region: CASSLERDSRYYEQYF. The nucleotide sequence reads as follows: TGTGCCAGCAGCTTAGAAAGGGACAGCAGATACTACGAGCAGTACTTC. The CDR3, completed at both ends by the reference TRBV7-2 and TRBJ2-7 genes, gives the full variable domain GAGVSQSPSNKVTEKGKDVELRCDPISGHTALYWYRQSLGQGLEFLIYFQGNSAPDKSGLPSDRFSAERTGGSVSTLTIQRTQQEDSAVYLCASSLERDSRYYEQYFGPGTRLTVT.